There are a few counts of the clone carrying this T cell receptor beta chain. What it binds is not known. The data were obtained in a study of T cell repertoires in cytomegalovirus infection. MiXCR, run by TCRdb on the reads, gives a single entry per CDR3 protein. The sample contains 290,000 or so distinct CDR3 sequences, over 20% of which appear only once. Notes on the study in general: Summed frequency of shared TCR beta families picked out CMV carriers who also had the relevant HLA.

This sequence originates from a human donor in good health (CMV status not recorded). Some clones in this sample may be carry-over from other donors' samples. The sequenced sample was PBMCs.

The chain's CDR3 is CASREGGNIQYF. As DNA, the CDR3 is TGTGCCAGCCGGGAGGGGGGAAACATTCAGTACTTC. The chain combines TRBV12-3 or TRBV12-4 with TRBJ2-4; 8 bases align to TRBD2. Trimming at V came to 8 bases and at J to 6 bases, leaving 3 bases not matched to a gene. CDR3 length equals 12 residues.